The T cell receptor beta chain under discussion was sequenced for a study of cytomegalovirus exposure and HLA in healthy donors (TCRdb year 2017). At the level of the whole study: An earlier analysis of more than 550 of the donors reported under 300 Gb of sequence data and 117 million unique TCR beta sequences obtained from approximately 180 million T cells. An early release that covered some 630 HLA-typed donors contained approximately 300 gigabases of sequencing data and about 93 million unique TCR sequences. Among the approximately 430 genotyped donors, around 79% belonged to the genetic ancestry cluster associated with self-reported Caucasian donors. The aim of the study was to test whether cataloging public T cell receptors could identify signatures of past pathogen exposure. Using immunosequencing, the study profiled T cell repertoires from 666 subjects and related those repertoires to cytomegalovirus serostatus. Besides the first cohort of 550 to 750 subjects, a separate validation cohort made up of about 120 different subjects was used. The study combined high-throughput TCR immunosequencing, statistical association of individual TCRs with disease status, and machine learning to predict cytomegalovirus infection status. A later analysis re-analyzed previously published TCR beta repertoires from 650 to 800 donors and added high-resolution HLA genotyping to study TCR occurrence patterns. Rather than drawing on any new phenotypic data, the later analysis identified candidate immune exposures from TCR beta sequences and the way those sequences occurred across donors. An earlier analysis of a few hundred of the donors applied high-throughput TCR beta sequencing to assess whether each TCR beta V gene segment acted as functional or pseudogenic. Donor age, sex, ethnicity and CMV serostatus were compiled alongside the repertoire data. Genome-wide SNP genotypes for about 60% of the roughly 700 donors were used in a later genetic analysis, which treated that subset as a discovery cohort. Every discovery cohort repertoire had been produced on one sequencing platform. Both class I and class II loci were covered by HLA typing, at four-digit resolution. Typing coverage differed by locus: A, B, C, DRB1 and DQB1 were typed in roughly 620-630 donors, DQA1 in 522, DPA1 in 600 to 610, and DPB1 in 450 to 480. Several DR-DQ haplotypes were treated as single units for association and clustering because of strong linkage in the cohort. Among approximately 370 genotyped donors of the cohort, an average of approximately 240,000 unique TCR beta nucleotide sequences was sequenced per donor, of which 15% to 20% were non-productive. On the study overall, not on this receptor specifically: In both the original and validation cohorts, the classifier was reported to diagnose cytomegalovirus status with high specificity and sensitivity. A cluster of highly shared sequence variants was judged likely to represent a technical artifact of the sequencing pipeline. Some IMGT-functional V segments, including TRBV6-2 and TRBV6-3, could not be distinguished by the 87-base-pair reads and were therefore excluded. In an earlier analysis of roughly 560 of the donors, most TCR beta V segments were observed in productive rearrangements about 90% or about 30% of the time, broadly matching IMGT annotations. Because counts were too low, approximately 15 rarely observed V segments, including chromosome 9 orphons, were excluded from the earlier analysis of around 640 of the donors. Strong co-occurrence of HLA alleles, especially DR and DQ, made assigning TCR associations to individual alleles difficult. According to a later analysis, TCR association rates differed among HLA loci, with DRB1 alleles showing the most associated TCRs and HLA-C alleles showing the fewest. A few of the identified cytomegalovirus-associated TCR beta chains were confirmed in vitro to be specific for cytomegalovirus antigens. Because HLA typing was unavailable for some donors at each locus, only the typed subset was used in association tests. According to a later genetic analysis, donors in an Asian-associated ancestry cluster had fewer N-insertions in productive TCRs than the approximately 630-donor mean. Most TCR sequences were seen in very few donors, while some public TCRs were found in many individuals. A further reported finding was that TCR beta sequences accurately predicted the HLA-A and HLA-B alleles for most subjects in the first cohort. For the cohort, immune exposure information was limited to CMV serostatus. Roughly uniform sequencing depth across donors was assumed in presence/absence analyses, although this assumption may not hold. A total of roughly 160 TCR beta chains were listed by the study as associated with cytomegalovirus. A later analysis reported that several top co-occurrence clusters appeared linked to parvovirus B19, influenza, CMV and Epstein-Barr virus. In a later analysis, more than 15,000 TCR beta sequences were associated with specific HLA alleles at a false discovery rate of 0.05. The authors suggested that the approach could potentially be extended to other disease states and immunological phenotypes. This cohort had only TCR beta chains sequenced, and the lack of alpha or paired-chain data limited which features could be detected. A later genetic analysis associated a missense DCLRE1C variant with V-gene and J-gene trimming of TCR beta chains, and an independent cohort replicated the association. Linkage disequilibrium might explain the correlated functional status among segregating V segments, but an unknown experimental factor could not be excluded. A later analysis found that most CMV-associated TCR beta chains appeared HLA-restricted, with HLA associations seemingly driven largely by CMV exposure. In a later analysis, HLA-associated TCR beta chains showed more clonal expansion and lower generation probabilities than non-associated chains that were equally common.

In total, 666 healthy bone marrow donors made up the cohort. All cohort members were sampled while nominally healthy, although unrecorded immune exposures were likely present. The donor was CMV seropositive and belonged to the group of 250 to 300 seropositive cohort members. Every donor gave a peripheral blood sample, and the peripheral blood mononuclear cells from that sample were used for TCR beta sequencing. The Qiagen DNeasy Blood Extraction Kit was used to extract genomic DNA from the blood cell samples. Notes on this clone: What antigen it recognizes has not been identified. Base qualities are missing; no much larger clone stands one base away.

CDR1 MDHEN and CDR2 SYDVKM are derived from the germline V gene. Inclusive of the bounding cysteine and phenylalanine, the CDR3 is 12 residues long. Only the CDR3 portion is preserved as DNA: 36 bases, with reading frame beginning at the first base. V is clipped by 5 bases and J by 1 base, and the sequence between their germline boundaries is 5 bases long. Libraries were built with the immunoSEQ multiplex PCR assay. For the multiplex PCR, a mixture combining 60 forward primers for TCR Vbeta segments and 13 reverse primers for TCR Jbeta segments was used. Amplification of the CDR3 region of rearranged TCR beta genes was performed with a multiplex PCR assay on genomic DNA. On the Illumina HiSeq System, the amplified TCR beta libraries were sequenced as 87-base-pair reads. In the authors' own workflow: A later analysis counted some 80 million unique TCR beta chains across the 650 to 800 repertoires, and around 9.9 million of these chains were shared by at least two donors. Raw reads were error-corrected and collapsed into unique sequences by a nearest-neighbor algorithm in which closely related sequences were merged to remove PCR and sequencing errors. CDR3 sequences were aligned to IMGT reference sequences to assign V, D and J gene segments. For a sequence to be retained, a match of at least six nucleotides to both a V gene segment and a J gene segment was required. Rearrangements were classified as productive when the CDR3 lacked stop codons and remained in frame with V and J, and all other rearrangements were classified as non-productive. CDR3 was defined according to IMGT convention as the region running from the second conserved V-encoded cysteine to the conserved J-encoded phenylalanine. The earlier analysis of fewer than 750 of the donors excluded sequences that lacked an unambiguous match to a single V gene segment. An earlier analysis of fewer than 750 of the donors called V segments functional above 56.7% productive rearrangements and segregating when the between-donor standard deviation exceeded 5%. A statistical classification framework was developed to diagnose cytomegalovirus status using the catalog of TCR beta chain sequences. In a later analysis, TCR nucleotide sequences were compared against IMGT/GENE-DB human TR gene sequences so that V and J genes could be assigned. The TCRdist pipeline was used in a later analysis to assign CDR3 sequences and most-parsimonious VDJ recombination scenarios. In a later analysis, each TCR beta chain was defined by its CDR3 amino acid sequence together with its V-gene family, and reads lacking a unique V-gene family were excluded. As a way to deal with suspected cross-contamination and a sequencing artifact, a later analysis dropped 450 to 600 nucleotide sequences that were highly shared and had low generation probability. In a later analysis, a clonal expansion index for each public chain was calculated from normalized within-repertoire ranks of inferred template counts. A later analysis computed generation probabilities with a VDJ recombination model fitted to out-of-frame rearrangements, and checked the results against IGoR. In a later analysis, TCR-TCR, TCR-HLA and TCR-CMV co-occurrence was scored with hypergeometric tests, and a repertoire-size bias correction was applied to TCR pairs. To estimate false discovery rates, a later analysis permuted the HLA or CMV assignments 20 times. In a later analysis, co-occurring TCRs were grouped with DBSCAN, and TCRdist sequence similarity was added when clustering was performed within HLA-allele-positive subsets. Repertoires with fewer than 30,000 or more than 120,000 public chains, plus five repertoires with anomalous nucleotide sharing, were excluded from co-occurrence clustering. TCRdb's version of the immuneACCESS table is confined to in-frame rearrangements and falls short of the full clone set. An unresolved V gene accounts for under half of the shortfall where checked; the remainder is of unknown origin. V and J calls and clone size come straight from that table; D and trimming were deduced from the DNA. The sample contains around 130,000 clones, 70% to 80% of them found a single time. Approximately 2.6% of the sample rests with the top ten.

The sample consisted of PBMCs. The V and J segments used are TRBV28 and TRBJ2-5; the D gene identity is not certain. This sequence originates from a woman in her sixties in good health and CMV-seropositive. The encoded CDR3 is CASSSAQETQYF. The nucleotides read TGTGCCAGCAGTAGCGCCCAAGAGACCCAGTACTTC.